This is a list of T cell receptor beta chains from one sample in a study of shared clonotypes between healthy human individuals. The repertoire was sequenced with immunoSEQ multiplex PCR; TCRdb's copy has only in-frame clones and lacks some. The sample holds around 450,000 clones, roughly 77% seen once. Sequenced material: PBMCs. These receptors were taken from a woman in her thirties or forties in good health. Some clones in this sample may be carry-over from other donors' samples. Each CDR3 is given with its conserved first and last residue. The D gene is left open where the match is weak. For some rows the clone size is stated as once, few or many, or as a class when expanded; others skip it.

TRBJ2-7 | TRBD2 | - | TRBV14 | CASSQGKSGRFYEQYF | TGTGCCAGCAGCCAGGGTAAGAGCGGGAGGTTCTACGAGCAGTACTTC
TRBJ2-7 | TRBD1 | - | TRBV10-3 | CAIGEAQGAGYEQYF | TGTGCCATCGGTGAGGCCCAGGGGGCAGGCTACGAGCAGTACTTC
TRBJ2-6 | - | - | TRBV30 | CAWSSTGFSGANVLTF | TGTGCCTGGAGTTCGACAGGCTTCTCTGGGGCCAACGTCCTGACTTTC
TRBJ2-5 | - | - | TRBV7-2 | CASSPRDGTQYF | TGTGCCAGCAGCCCTAGGGATGGGACCCAGTACTTC
TRBJ1-2 | TRBD1 | - | TRBV7-2 | CASSAGTGGYGYTF | TGTGCCAGCAGCGCCGGGACAGGGGGCTATGGCTACACCTTC
TRBJ1-2 | TRBD1 | few | TRBV19 | CASSPPTGGRGYTF | TGTGCCAGTAGCCCCCCTACAGGGGGCCGTGGCTACACCTTC
TRBJ2-1 | - | - | TRBV4-2 | CASSQDVWDEQFF | TGTGCCAGCAGCCAAGATGTATGGGATGAGCAGTTCTTC
TRBJ1-3 | - | - | TRBV5-1 | CASSSNRDVSGNTIYF | TGCGCCAGCAGCTCGAACCGGGACGTCTCTGGAAACACCATATATTTT
TRBJ1-4 | TRBD1 | - | TRBV11-2 | CASSSRTGSNEKLFF | TGTGCCAGCAGCTCGAGGACAGGGTCTAATGAAAAACTGTTTTTT
TRBJ1-2 | TRBD1 | - | TRBV5-1 | CASSPTTGNYGYTF | TGCGCCAGCAGCCCAACGACAGGGAACTATGGCTACACCTTC
TRBJ2-7 | TRBD1 | - | TRBV2 | CASSGTGNYEQYF | TGTGCCAGCAGTGGGACAGGGAACTACGAGCAGTACTTC
TRBJ2-2 | - | - | TRBV10-2 | CASARDRDTGELFF | TGCGCCAGTGCCCGGGACCGCGACACCGGGGAGCTGTTTTTT
TRBJ2-1 | TRBD1 | - | TRBV7-2 | CASSPRTGSSYNEQFF | TGTGCCAGCAGCCCCAGGACAGGGAGCTCCTACAATGAGCAGTTCTTC
TRBJ1-2 | - | - | TRBV28 | CASSPPGRAGYGYTF | TGTGCCAGCAGCCCGCCCGGCAGGGCAGGCTATGGCTACACCTTC
TRBJ2-7 | TRBD1 | - | TRBV19 | CASSRGQGPYEQYF | TGTGCCAGTAGTCGGGGACAGGGACCCTACGAGCAGTACTTC
TRBJ2-2 | TRBD1 | few | TRBV11-2 | CASSLGSGGATGELFF | TGTGCCAGCAGCTTAGGGTCAGGGGGCGCGACCGGGGAGCTGTTTTTT
TRBJ2-1 | TRBD1 | few | TRBV7-6 | CASSVDRGRDEQFF | TGTGCCAGCAGCGTAGACAGGGGTCGGGATGAGCAGTTCTTC
TRBJ2-2 | - | - | TRBV5-1 | CASSRDGNTGELFF | TGCGCCAGCAGCAGAGACGGGAACACCGGGGAGCTGTTTTTT
TRBJ1-5 | - | - | TRBV28 | CASRQGSTGPQHF | TGTGCCAGCAGGCAGGGGAGCACAGGGCCCCAGCATTTT
TRBJ2-5 | TRBD2 | few | TRBV28 | CASSFAGVVETQYF | TGTGCCAGCAGTTTTGCGGGAGTGGTGGAGACCCAGTACTTC
TRBJ2-2 | TRBD1 | once | TRBV2 | CASSEGGQGATGELFF | TGTGCCAGCAGTGAAGGTGGGCAGGGGGCAACCGGGGAGCTGTTTTTT
TRBJ2-7 | - | - | TRBV7-2 | CASSFPEFTYEQYF | TGTGCCAGCAGCTTCCCCGAGTTCACCTACGAGCAGTACTTC
TRBJ2-5 | - | - | TRBV25-1 | CASSDWVQETQYF | TGTGCCAGCAGTGACTGGGTCCAAGAGACCCAGTACTTC
TRBJ2-5 | TRBD2 | - | TRBV5-4 | CASTRAGGPLETQYF | TGTGCCAGCACCCGGGCGGGAGGGCCTCTGGAGACCCAGTACTTC
TRBJ2-1 | - | once | TRBV28 | CASSVEVPNYNEQFF | TGTGCCAGCAGCGTAGAGGTGCCCAACTACAATGAGCAGTTCTTC
TRBJ2-7 | - | - | TRBV27 | CASSLGRSSYEQYF | TGTGCCAGCAGTTTAGGCAGGAGCTCCTACGAGCAGTACTTC
TRBJ2-1 | - | few | TRBV9 | CASSAREGTYNEQFF | TGTGCCAGCAGCGCGCGTGAGGGAACCTACAATGAGCAGTTCTTC
TRBJ1-2 | - | - | TRBV18 | CASSPPSLESYGYTF | TGTGCCAGCTCACCTCCTTCTCTCGAGTCCTATGGCTACACCTTC
TRBJ2-3 | TRBD2 | - | TRBV7-2 | CASSGGRATDTQYF | TGTGCCAGCAGCGGCGGGAGGGCCACAGATACGCAGTATTTT
TRBJ1-1 | TRBD1 | - | TRBV7-9 | CAGSGTANTEAFF | TGTGCCGGTTCCGGGACAGCCAACACTGAAGCTTTCTTT
TRBJ2-2 | - | - | TRBV5-1 | CASSLGAGANGELFF | TGCGCCAGCAGCTTGGGAGCAGGGGCAAACGGGGAGCTGTTTTTT
TRBJ2-7 | TRBD1 | - | TRBV5-6 | CASSLAHRGPTYEQYF | TGTGCCAGCAGCTTGGCCCACAGGGGCCCCACCTACGAGCAGTACTTC
TRBJ2-6 | TRBD1 | - | TRBV28 | CASSTHTGQSSGANVLTF | TGTGCCAGCAGTACACATACGGGACAGTCCTCTGGGGCCAACGTCCTGACTTTC
TRBJ2-5 | TRBD2 | - | TRBV6-1 | CASSEGTSGRRETQYF | TGTGCCAGCAGTGAAGGGACTAGCGGAAGGAGGGAGACCCAGTACTTC
TRBJ1-2 | - | - | TRBV19 | CASSIAGLYGYTF | TGTGCCAGTAGTATAGCGGGCCTCTATGGCTACACCTTC
TRBJ2-1 | - | - | TRBV20-1 | CSARDPYEQFF | TGCAGTGCTAGAGACCCATATGAGCAGTTCTTC
TRBJ2-4 | - | - | TRBV4-1 | CASSQETGLAKNIQYF | TGCGCCAGCAGCCAAGAAACAGGACTAGCCAAAAACATTCAGTACTTC
TRBJ2-7 | - | once | TRBV7-8 | CASSLAHTYEQYF | TGTGCCAGCAGCTTAGCCCACACCTACGAGCAGTACTTC
TRBJ1-1 | TRBD1 | - | TRBV28 | CASSEQGKGTEAFF | TGTGCCAGCAGTGAACAGGGGAAGGGAACTGAAGCTTTCTTT
TRBJ1-1 | - | - | TRBV15 | CATSRETAWMNTEAFF | TGTGCCACCAGCAGAGAAACCGCTTGGATGAACACTGAAGCTTTCTTT
TRBJ2-2 | TRBD1 | few | TRBV27 | CASSLGQGAGELFF | TGTGCCAGCAGTTTAGGGCAGGGGGCCGGGGAGCTGTTTTTT
TRBJ2-5 | - | - | TRBV19 | CASSAGDTQETQYF | TGTGCCAGCAGCGCCGGGGACACGCAAGAGACCCAGTACTTC
TRBJ2-1 | - | - | TRBV29-1 | CSVKGPLSYNEQFF | TGCAGCGTCAAAGGTCCGTTGTCCTACAATGAGCAGTTCTTC
TRBJ2-1 | - | - | TRBV2 | CASSEARGADEQFF | TGTGCCAGCAGTGAAGCGAGAGGGGCGGATGAGCAGTTCTTC
TRBJ2-7 | - | once | TRBV6-4 | CATNRGGGRLGEQYF | TGTGCCACCAACCGGGGAGGGGGGAGGTTGGGCGAGCAGTACTTC
TRBJ2-7 | TRBD2 | - | TRBV28 | CASGQPGLGLYEQYF | TGTGCCAGCGGTCAGCCGGGACTAGGGCTCTACGAGCAGTACTTC
TRBJ2-7 | TRBD1 | many | TRBV14 | CASSQLGQGAGIREQYF | TGTGCCAGCAGCCAACTTGGACAGGGGGCCGGGATCCGCGAGCAGTACTTC
TRBJ2-7 | - | - | TRBV4-2 | CASSQGLEGSYEQYF | TGTGCCAGCAGCCAAGGCTTGGAGGGCTCCTACGAGCAGTACTTC
TRBJ2-1 | - | - | TRBV28 | CASTRPGGPYNEQFF | TGTGCCAGCACCCGACCAGGGGGGCCCTACAATGAGCAGTTCTTC
TRBJ2-1 | TRBD1 | - | TRBV10-3 | CAIQTELGTGDNEQFF | TGTGCCATCCAAACCGAATTAGGGACAGGGGATAATGAGCAGTTCTTC
TRBJ2-1 | TRBD1 | - | TRBV15 | CATSRVGTVNEQFF | TGTGCCACCAGCAGAGTGGGGACAGTCAATGAGCAGTTCTTC
TRBJ2-1 | TRBD1 | - | TRBV10-3 | CAISERGGAYNEQFF | TGTGCCATCAGTGAACGAGGGGGCGCCTACAATGAGCAGTTCTTC
TRBJ2-1 | - | - | TRBV15 | CATSRDLGNEQFF | TGTGCCACCAGCAGAGATTTGGGGAATGAGCAGTTCTTC
TRBJ2-1 | TRBD1 | - | TRBV5-4 | CASSSTGTDFYNEQFF | TGTGCCAGCAGCAGCACCGGGACAGACTTCTACAATGAGCAGTTCTTC
TRBJ2-7 | TRBD2 | - | TRBV30 | CACSGLFYEQYF | TGTGCCTGCTCGGGACTATTCTACGAGCAGTACTTC